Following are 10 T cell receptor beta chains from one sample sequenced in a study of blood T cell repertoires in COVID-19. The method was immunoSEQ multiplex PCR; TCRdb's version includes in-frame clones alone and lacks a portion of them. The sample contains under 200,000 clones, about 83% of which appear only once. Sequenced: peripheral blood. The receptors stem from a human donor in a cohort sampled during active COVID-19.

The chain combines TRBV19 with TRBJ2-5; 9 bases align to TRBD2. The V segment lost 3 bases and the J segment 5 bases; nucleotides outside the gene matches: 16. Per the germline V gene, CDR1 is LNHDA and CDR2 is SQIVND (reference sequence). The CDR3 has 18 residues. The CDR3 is CASSIPAGGVPWRETQYF. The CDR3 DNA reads TGTGCCAGTAGTATTCCAGCGGGAGGAGTTCCTTGGCGGGAGACCCAGTACTTC.

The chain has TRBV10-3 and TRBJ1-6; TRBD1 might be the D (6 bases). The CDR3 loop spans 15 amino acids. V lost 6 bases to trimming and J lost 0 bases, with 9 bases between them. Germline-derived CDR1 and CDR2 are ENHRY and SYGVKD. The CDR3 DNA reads TGTGCCATCAGCGAAGGGGGCTCCTATAATTCACCCCTCCACTTT. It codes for CAISEGGSYNSPLHF.

The CDR3 nucleotides read TGTGCCAGCAGTTTATCAAAAGAGACCCAGTACTTC. Translating gives CASSLSKETQYF. This rearrangement joins TRBV28 to TRBJ2-5; D gene ambiguous. Germline CDR1 MDHEN, CDR2 SYDVKM. The CDR3 length is 12 residues. Trimming left V 1 base short and J 3 bases short, with 3 bases between.

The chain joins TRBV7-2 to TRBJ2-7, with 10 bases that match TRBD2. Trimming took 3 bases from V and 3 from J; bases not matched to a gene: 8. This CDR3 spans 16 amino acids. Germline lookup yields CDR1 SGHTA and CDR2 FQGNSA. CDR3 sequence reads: CASSFTSGARNYEQYF. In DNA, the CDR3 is TGTGCCAGCAGCTTTACTAGCGGGGCTAGAAACTACGAGCAGTACTTC. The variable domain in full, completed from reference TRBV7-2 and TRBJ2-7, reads GAGVSQSPSNKVTEKGKDVELRCDPISGHTALYWYRQSLGQGLEFLIYFQGNSAPDKSGLPSDRFSAERTGGSVSTLTIQRTQQEDSAVYLCASSFTSGARNYEQYFGPGTRLTVT.

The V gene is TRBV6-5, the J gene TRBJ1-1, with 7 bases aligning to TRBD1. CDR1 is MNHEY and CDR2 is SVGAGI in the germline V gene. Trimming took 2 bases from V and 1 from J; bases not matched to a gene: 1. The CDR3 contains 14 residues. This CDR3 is CASSYRGRNTEAFF. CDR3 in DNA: TGTGCCAGCAGTTACAGGGGGCGGAACACTGAAGCTTTCTTT.

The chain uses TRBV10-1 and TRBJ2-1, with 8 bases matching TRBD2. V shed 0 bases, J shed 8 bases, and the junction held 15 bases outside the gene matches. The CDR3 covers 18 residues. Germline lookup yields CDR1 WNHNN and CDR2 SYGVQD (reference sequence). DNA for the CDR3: TGCGCCAGCAGTGAGTCCATTCCTCGACTAGACGGGGGGGATGAGCAGTTCTTC. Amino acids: CASSESIPRLDGGDEQFF.

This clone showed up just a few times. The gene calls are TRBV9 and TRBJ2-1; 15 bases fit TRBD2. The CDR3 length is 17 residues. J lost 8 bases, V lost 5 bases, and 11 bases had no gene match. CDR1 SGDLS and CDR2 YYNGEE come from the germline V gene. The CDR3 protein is CASRPTGTSGGKDEQFF. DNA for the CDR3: TGTGCCAGCAGACCCACCGGGACTAGCGGGGGGAAGGATGAGCAGTTCTTC.

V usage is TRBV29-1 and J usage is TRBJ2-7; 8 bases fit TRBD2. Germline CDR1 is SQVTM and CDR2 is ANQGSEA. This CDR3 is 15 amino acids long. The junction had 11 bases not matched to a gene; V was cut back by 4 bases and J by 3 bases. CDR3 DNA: TGCAGCGTTGCAGGTTTGGGACTAGTATTCTACGAGCAGTACTTC. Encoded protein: CSVAGLGLVFYEQYF.

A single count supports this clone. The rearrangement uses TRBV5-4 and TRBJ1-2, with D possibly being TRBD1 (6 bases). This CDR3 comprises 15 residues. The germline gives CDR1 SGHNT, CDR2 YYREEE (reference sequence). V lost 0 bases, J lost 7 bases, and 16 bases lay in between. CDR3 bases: TGTGCCAGCAGCTTGGACAGGGTCCCTTATGGTGGCTACACCTTC. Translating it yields CASSLDRVPYGGYTF.

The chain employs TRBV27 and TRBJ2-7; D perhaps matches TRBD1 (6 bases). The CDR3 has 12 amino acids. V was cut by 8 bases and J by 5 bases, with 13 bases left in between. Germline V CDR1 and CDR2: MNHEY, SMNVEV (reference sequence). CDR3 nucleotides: TGTGCCAGCCGGGACACCAGCAACGAGCAGTACTTC. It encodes CASRDTSNEQYF.